The clone carrying this T cell receptor beta chain has a count of ten or more. The antigen is not known. TCRdb passed the multiplex PCR reads through MiXCR, listing each CDR3 protein once. The table lists some 130,000 distinct CDR3 sequences, about 22% of them singletons, with 2.6% in the top ten. The trim removed 8 bases at V and 4 bases at J, leaving 4 bases unmatched. The CDR3 runs to 11 residues. CDR1 is DFQATT, CDR2 SNEGSKA, per germline (reference sequence). This entry comes from a study of breast tumors, draining lymph nodes, adjacent tissues. Points from the study as a whole: The lymph node origin of tumor T cells was framed as consistent with a hypothesis, not demonstrated. Tumor TCR diversity was below lymph nodes but above nontumor tissue. Data fit most tumor T cells coming from lymph node, expanding in tumor.

Samples came from axillary lymph nodes draining the breast cancer. The specimen sequenced was axillary lymph node tissue. The chain couples TRBV20-1 to TRBJ2-5, with 7 bases lining up with TRBD2. The TCR comes from a female donor with breast cancer. Some clones in this sample may be carry-over from other donors' samples. The DNA for the CDR3 is TGCAGTCCGGGACTATCAGAGACCCAGTACTTC. As protein: CSPGLSETQYF.